The 27 T cell receptor beta chains below all came from one sample that was sequenced in a study of shared clonotypes between healthy human individuals. CD45RO negativity and positive selection for CCR7 defined naive CD8 cells, a population that excluded terminally differentiated effector memory CD45RA+ cells. Measured with immunoSEQ multiplex PCR; TCRdb has only the in-frame clones, and not every one. This table has about 590,000 clones, roughly 96% appearing once. Sequenced material: naive CD8+ T cells sorted from blood. The receptors come from a woman between 25 and 40 years old in good health.

This chain joins TRBV4-2 and TRBJ2-5; 7 nucleotides match TRBD2. The CDR3 contains 15 residues. After removal of 0 bases from V and 9 bases from J, the junction contained 10 bases not matched to a gene. The germline gives CDR1 LGHNA, CDR2 YNFKEQ. For the CDR3, the DNA is TGTGCCAGCAGCCAAGATCTTTGGCGGGAGAAGGCCCAGTACTTC. Its translation is CASSQDLWREKAQYF.

The chain has TRBV19 and TRBJ1-1; no clear D gene. The CDR3 totals 13 residues. Trimming removed 2 bases at V and 1 base at J, with 5 bases between. Looked up from germline, CDR1 is LNHDA and CDR2 is SQIVND (reference sequence). For the CDR3, the DNA is TGTGCCAGTAGTATACTGGCGAACACTGAAGCTTTCTTT. This gives the protein CASSILANTEAFF.

CDR3 protein: CASSFGGSWNEQFF. CDR3 DNA sequence: TGTGCCAGCAGTTTTGGCGGGAGTTGGAATGAGCAGTTCTTC. The chain is built from TRBV27 and TRBJ2-1; 7 bases map to TRBD2. V trimming: 3 bases; J trimming: 7 bases; junction bases outside the gene matches: 6. The germline V gene has CDR1 MNHEY and CDR2 SMNVEV (reference sequence). The CDR3 consists of 14 residues.

The rearrangement joins TRBV28 to TRBJ2-3; no firm D call. The CDR3 is made up of 11 amino acids. Trimming took 6 bases from V and 3 from J, leaving 4 bases between them. Germline lookup yields CDR1 MDHEN and CDR2 SYDVKM. The CDR3 DNA follows: TGTGCCAGCAGGGATACAGATACGCAGTATTTT. It translates to CASRDTDTQYF.

The V gene is TRBV6-1, the J gene TRBJ2-1, with 8 bases fitting TRBD1. Germline V gene sequence: CDR1 MNHNS, CDR2 SASEGT. J was trimmed by 6 bases and V by 8 bases; bases with no gene match: 9. The CDR3 has 14 amino acids. The CDR3 coding sequence is TGTGCCAGCCAGAAGTGGGGGACAGGCAATGAGCAGTTCTTC. Its translation is CASQKWGTGNEQFF.

A note on this clone: This CDR3 is also generated by other DNA sequences in the sample. V and J are TRBV7-9 and TRBJ2-7; D gene ambiguous. This CDR3 has 12 amino acids. Looked up from germline, CDR1 is SEHNR and CDR2 is FQNEAQ (reference sequence). V gave up 1 base and J gave up 2 bases, with 3 bases separating them. The CDR3 loop reads CASSLGAYEQYF. The DNA of the CDR3 is TGTGCCAGCAGCTTAGGAGCCTACGAGCAGTACTTC.

This chain uses TRBV7-9 with TRBJ2-7; 11 positions agree with TRBD1. The CDR3 length is 15 residues. Germline V gene sequence: CDR1 SEHNR, CDR2 FQNEAQ (reference sequence). V shed 5 bases and J 6 bases; nucleotides not matched to a gene: 9. The CDR3 is CASSGTGTGGSEQYF. CDR3 bases: TGTGCCAGCAGCGGTACTGGGACAGGGGGATCCGAGCAGTACTTC.

The chain uses TRBV28 and TRBJ1-4; no firm D call. Germline values: CDR1 MDHEN, CDR2 SYDVKM. This CDR3 contains 15 residues. V shed 2 bases and J shed 8 bases, with 15 bases lying between them. The CDR3 region is CASSLTGSVREKLFF. CDR3 sequence (DNA): TGTGCCAGCAGTTTAACGGGGAGTGTCAGGGAAAAACTGTTTTTT.

This chain connects TRBV6-5 to TRBJ1-6; the D is unclear. Per germline, CDR1 MNHEY and CDR2 SVGAGI. Trimming shortened V by 2 bases and J by 0 bases, and 8 bases separated the two germline ends. CDR3 length equals 16 residues. Here the CDR3 reads CASSYVTSSYNSPLHF. As DNA, the CDR3 is TGTGCCAGCAGTTACGTCACTAGCTCCTATAATTCACCCCTCCACTTT.

The rearrangement uses TRBV14 and TRBJ2-5, with a possible D match to TRBD1 (5 bases). The J call may be in error: the DNA end matches TRBJ2-7 better. Germline values: CDR1 SGHDN, CDR2 FVKESK. There are 17 residues in the CDR3. The CDR3 nucleotides read TGTGCCAGCAGAACGAGATTATTAGGACACCTGGGGTACGAGCAGTACTTC. It encodes CASRTRLLGHLGYEQYF.

The chain uses TRBV30 and TRBJ2-3; 7 nucleotides match TRBD2. This CDR3 is 16 amino acids long. J lost 4 bases, V lost 7 bases, and 17 bases had no gene match. Germline CDR1 and CDR2: GTSNPN and SVGIG (reference sequence). The CDR3 DNA follows: TGTGCCTTCCATGGAGCGGGGAGAGTTATAGCAGATACGCAGTATTTT. It specifies CAFHGAGRVIADTQYF.

The V gene is TRBV27, the J gene TRBJ2-3; 7 positions agree with TRBD2. The CDR3 runs 15 residues. Unmatched junction bases numbered 8, after V lost 4 bases and J lost 4 bases. The germline V gene has CDR1 MNHEY and CDR2 SMNVEV (reference sequence). CDR3 in amino acids: CASSSPRESPDTQYF. The CDR3 DNA is TGTGCCAGCAGTTCTCCGCGGGAGTCCCCAGATACGCAGTATTTT.

The chain uses TRBV28 and TRBJ2-1; D gene unclear. V dropped 4 bases and J dropped 2 bases, with 9 bases sitting between them. The CDR3 spans 14 residues. Germline assignment: CDR1 MDHEN and CDR2 SYDVKM. CDR3 loop: CASSSSDTYNEQFF. The CDR3 region has the DNA TGTGCCAGCAGTTCCTCGGATACCTACAATGAGCAGTTCTTC.

The V call is TRBV5-4, the J call TRBJ2-3; 10 bases align to TRBD2. Looked up from germline, CDR1 is SGHNT and CDR2 is YYREEE (reference sequence). The CDR3 length is 15 residues. J lost 1 base, V lost 3 bases, and 2 bases had no gene match. The CDR3 DNA reads TGTGCCAGCAGCTCTGGGACTAGCGGCACAGATACGCAGTATTTT. Encoded protein: CASSSGTSGTDTQYF.

This chain uses TRBV28 with TRBJ2-7, with 8 bases aligning to TRBD2. The CDR3 contains 14 residues. CDR1 and CDR2 (germline): MDHEN, SYDVKM. Trimming took 2 bases from V and 3 from J; bases not matched to a gene: 3. The CDR3 spells CASSLTSGNYEQYF. The CDR3 DNA is TGTGCCAGCAGTTTAACTAGCGGAAACTACGAGCAGTACTTC.

The V call is TRBV27, the J call TRBJ2-7, with 7 bases matching TRBD1. The V and J ends lost 4 bases and 2 bases, in that order; junction bases with no gene match: 11. The CDR3 has 16 amino acids. Germline V gene sequence: CDR1 MNHEY, CDR2 SMNVEV (reference sequence). The CDR3 reads CASSSRSQGVAYEQYF. In DNA form, the CDR3 reads TGTGCCAGCAGTTCTCGAAGTCAGGGGGTGGCCTACGAGCAGTACTTC.

This clone has a single count. The J gene is TRBJ2-1, the V gene TRBV28; TRBD2 matches 14 bases. The V segment lost 7 bases and the J segment 8 bases; nucleotides outside the gene matches: 7. Germline assignment: CDR1 MDHEN and CDR2 SYDVKM. The CDR3 contains 15 residues. This CDR3 reads CASNVGTSGSYEQFF. CDR3 DNA sequence: TGTGCCAGCAACGTAGGGACTAGCGGGAGCTATGAGCAGTTCTTC.

The CDR3 sequence: CSVEGGGGSYNEQFF. The DNA of the CDR3 is TGCAGCGTTGAGGGGGGCGGAGGGAGTTACAATGAGCAGTTCTTC. V gene TRBV29-1 combines with J gene TRBJ2-1; perhaps D is TRBD1 or TRBD2 (6 bases each). This CDR3 has 15 residues. Trimming left V 3 bases short and J 4 bases short, with 16 bases between. CDR1 is SQVTM and CDR2 is ANQGSEA in the germline V gene.

Details on this clone: One end of the junction fails to match germline, which may point to a read error. The chain combines TRBV29-1 with TRBJ1-1; D is possibly TRBD1 (5 bases). CDR1 is SQVTM, CDR2 ANQGSEA, per germline. This CDR3 is built from 14 residues. The CDR3 loop is CSVTGGAANTKAFF. As DNA, the CDR3 is TGCAGCGTTACAGGAGGGGCCGCGAACACTAAAGCTTTCTTT.

In its sample, this clone was seen a few times. The same CDR3 can be traced to other DNA sequences in this sample. The chain joins TRBV19 to TRBJ1-5; D gene ambiguous. Germline assignment: CDR1 LNHDA and CDR2 SQIVND (reference sequence). The CDR3 covers 12 residues. V was cut by 3 bases and J by 5 bases, with 5 bases left in between. This CDR3 reads CASSIVDQPQHF. The CDR3 coding sequence is TGTGCCAGTAGTATTGTGGATCAGCCCCAGCATTTT.

The rearrangement joins TRBV19 to TRBJ2-1; 8 bases line up with TRBD1. This CDR3 is 13 amino acids long. Germline V gene sequence: CDR1 LNHDA, CDR2 SQIVND (reference sequence). V lost 6 bases and J lost 6; bases outside the gene matches: 4. CDR3 sequence reads: CASSTTGGNEQFF. The CDR3 coding sequence is TGTGCCAGTAGCACCACAGGGGGCAATGAGCAGTTCTTC.

This clone has only one observation. The chain has TRBV30 and TRBJ2-3; a possible D gene is TRBD1 (5 bases). CDR3 length: 14 residues. The germline CDR1 and CDR2 sequences are GTSNPN and SVGIG (reference sequence). V lost 0 bases and J 0 bases, leaving 7 bases between the germline ends. The CDR3 DNA follows: TGTGCCTGGAGTGTAGGACAAAGCACAGATACGCAGTATTTT. Residues: CAWSVGQSTDTQYF.

V usage is TRBV15 and J usage is TRBJ2-3; TRBD2 might be the D (6 bases). Trimming left V 4 bases short and J 2 bases short, with 13 bases between. The CDR3 sequence is 15 residues long. The germline V gene encodes CDR1 LNHNV and CDR2 YYDKDF (reference sequence). The CDR3 is CATSIGLQITDTQYF. The CDR3 DNA reads TGTGCCACCAGCATTGGACTACAGATCACAGATACGCAGTATTTT.

CDR3 loop: CASRAGGTYEQYF. DNA for the CDR3: TGTGCCAGCAGAGCGGGAGGCACCTACGAGCAGTACTTC. The chain joins TRBV27 to TRBJ2-7; TRBD2 aligns across 9 bases. V lost 6 bases and J lost 2; bases outside the gene matches: 2. CDR3 size: 13 residues. Germline CDR1 and CDR2: MNHEY and SMNVEV (reference sequence).

This chain links TRBV7-9 with TRBJ2-3; 7 bases agree with TRBD1. V shed 6 bases, J shed 0 bases, and the junction held 6 bases outside the gene matches. The CDR3 length is 15 residues. Germline V lookup: CDR1 SEHNR, CDR2 FQNEAQ (reference sequence). The CDR3 loop is CASRLKGASTDTQYF. The CDR3, as DNA: TGTGCCAGCAGGCTCAAGGGGGCTAGCACAGATACGCAGTATTTT.

The rearrangement links TRBV19 to TRBJ1-5; 7 positions match TRBD1. This CDR3 comprises 15 residues. The germline gives CDR1 LNHDA, CDR2 SQIVND (reference sequence). Trimming removed 6 bases from V and 0 bases from J; junction bases left unmatched: 5. The chain's CDR3 is CASRNGTDSNQPQHF. CDR3 coding DNA: TGTGCCAGTAGAAATGGGACAGATAGCAATCAGCCCCAGCATTTT.

The J gene is TRBJ2-5, the V gene TRBV25-1; the D call may be TRBD1 or TRBD2 (5 bases each). The CDR3 is 13 amino acids. The germline V and J ends were trimmed by 8 bases and 7 bases, with 17 bases remaining between them. CDR1 is MGHDK, CDR2 SYGVNS, per germline. The CDR3 DNA follows: TGTGCCAGCGGCCAGGGAGTTGAGTCGACCCAGTACTTC. It yields the protein CASGQGVESTQYF.